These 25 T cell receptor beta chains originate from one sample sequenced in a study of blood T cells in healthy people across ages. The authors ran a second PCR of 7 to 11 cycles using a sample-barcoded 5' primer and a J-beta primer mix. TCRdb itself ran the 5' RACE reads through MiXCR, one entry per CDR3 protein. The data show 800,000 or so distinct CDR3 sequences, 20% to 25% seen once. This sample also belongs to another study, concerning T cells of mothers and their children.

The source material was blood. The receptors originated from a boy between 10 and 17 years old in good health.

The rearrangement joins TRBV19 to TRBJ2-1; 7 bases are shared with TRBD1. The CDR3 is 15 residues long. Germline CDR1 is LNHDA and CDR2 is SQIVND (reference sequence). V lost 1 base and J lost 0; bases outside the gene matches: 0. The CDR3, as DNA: TGTGCCAGTAGTATAGGACAGGGCTCCTACAATGAGCAGTTCTTC. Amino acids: CASSIGQGSYNEQFF.

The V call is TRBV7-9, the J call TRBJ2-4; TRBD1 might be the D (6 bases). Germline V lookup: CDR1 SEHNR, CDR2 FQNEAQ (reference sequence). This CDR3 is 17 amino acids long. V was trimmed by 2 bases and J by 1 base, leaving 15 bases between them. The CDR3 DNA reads TGTGCCAGCAGCTTAACAACACTGGGGGCCGCCAAAAACATTCAGTACTTC. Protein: CASSLTTLGAAKNIQYF.

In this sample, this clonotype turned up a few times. CDR3 DNA: TGTGCCATCAGCTCCGGGACGCCGTTTGGCTACACCTTC. It yields the protein CAISSGTPFGYTF. The rearrangement links TRBV10-3 to TRBJ1-2; maybe TRBD1 (5 bases). This CDR3 comprises 13 residues. Germline V gene lookup returns CDR1 ENHRY and CDR2 SYGVKD. Trimming shortened V by 6 bases and J by 7 bases, and 15 bases separated the two germline ends.

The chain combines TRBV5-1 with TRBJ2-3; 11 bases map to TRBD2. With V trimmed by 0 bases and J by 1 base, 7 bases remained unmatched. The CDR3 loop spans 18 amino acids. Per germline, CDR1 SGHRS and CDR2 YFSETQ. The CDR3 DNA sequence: TGCGCCAGCAGCTTGGTGTCTAGCGGGAGGCTGCGCACAGATACGCAGTATTTT. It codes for CASSLVSSGRLRTDTQYF.

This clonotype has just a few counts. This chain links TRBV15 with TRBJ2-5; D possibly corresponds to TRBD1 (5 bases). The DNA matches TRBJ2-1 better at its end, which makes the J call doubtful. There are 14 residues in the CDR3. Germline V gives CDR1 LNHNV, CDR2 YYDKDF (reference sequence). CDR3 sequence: CATSQPPGYNEQFF. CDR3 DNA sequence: TGTGCCACCAGCCAACCCCCAGGGTACAATGAGCAGTTCTTC.

The CDR3 nucleotides are TGTGCCTGCCGAAGAGCGGGAGGGTACACTGAAGCTTTCTTT. Protein: CACRRAGGYTEAFF. V usage is TRBV19 and J usage is TRBJ1-1, with D unresolved. Germline V CDR1 and CDR2: LNHDA, SQIVND (reference sequence). The length of the CDR3 is 14 residues. Deletions cut 11 bases from V and 3 bases from J, with 19 bases between. Variable domain in full (rest from reference TRBV19 and TRBJ1-1): DGGITQSPKYLFRKEGQNVTLSCEQNLNHDAMYWYRQDPGQGLRLIYYSQIVNDFQKGDIAEGYSVSREKKESFPLTVTSAQKNPTAFYLCACRRAGGYTEAFFGQGTRLTVV.

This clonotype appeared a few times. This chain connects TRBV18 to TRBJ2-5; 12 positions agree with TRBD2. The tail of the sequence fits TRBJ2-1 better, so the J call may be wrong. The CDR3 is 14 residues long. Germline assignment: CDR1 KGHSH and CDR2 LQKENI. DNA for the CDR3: TGTGCCAGCTCACACGGACTAGCGGGGAATGAGCAGTTCTTC. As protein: CASSHGLAGNEQFF.

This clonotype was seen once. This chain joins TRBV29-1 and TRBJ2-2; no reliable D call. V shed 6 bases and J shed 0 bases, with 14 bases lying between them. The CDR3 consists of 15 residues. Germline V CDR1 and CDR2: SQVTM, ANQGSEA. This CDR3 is CSVGDGQTNTGELFF. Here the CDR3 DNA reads TGCAGCGTGGGCGATGGCCAGACGAACACCGGGGAGCTGTTTTTT.

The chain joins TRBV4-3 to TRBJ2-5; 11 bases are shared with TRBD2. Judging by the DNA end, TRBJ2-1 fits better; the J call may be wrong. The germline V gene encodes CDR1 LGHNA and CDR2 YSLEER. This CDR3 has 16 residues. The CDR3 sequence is CASSQDLTSGGPEQFF. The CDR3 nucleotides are TGCGCCAGCAGCCAAGATTTAACTAGCGGGGGCCCTGAGCAGTTCTTC.

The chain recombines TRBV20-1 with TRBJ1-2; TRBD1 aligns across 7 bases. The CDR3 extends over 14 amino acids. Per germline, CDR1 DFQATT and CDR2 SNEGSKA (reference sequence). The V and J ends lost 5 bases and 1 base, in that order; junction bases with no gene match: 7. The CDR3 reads CSAVGQLINYGYTF. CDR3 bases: TGCAGTGCTGTGGGACAGCTGATTAACTATGGCTACACCTTC.

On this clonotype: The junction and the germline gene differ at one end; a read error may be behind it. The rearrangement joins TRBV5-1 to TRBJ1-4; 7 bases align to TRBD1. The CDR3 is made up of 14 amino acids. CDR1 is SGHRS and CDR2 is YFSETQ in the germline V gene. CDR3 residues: CACSPQTGDEKLFF. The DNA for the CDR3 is TGCGCCTGCAGCCCTCAAACAGGGGATGAAAAACTGTTTTTT. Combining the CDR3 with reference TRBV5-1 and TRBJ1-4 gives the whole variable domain KAGVTQTPRYLIKTRGQQVTLSCSPISGHRSVSWYQQTPGQGLQFLFEYFSETQRNKGNFPGRFSGRQFSNSRSEMNVSTLELGDSALYLCACSPQTGDEKLFFGSGTQLSVL.

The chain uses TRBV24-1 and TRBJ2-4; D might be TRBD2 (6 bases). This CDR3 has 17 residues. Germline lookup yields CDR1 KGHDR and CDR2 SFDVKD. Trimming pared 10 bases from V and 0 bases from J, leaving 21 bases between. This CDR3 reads CATNFRGGSEAKNIQYF. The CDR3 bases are TGTGCCACAAACTTCAGAGGAGGGAGCGAAGCCAAAAACATTCAGTACTTC.

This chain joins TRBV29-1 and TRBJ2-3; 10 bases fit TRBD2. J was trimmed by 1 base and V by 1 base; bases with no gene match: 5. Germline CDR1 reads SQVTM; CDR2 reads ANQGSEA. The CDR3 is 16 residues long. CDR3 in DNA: TGCAGCGTTGAAGGGGCTAGCGGGGGTGGCACAGATACGCAGTATTTT. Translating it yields CSVEGASGGGTDTQYF.

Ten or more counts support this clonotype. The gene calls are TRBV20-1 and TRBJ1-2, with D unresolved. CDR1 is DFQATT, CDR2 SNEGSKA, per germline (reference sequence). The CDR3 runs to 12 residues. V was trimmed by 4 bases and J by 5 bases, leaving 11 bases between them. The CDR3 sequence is CSATELSYGYTF. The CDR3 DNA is TGCAGTGCTACGGAGCTCTCTTATGGCTACACCTTC.

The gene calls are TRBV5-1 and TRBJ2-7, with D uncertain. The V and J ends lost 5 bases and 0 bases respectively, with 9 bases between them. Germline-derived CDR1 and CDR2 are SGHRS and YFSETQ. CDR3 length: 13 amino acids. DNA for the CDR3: TGCGCCAGCAGGGTCGCAACCTCCTACGAGCAGTACTTC. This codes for CASRVATSYEQYF. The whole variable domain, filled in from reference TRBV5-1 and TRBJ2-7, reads KAGVTQTPRYLIKTRGQQVTLSCSPISGHRSVSWYQQTPGQGLQFLFEYFSETQRNKGNFPGRFSGRQFSNSRSEMNVSTLELGDSALYLCASRVATSYEQYFGPGTRLTVT.

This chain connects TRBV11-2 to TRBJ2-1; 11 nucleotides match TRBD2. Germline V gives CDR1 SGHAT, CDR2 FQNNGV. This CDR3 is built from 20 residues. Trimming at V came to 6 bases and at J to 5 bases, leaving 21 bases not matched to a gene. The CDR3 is CASRSPGTSGGVKRNNEQFF. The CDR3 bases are TGTGCCAGCAGATCTCCCGGGACTAGCGGAGGGGTTAAGAGAAACAATGAGCAGTTCTTC. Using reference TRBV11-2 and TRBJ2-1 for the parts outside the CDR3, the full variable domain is EAGVAQSPRYKIIEKRQSVAFWCNPISGHATLYWYQQILGQGPKLLIQFQNNGVVDDSQLPKDRFSAERLKGVDSTLKIQPAKLEDSAVYLCASRSPGTSGGVKRNNEQFFGPGTRLTVL.

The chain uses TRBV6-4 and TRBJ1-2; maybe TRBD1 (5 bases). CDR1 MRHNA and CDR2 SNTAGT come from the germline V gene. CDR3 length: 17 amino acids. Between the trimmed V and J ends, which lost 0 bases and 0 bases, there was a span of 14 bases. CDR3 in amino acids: CASSDSPGTPANYGYTF. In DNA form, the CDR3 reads TGTGCCAGCAGTGACTCTCCAGGGACCCCTGCTAACTATGGCTACACCTTC.

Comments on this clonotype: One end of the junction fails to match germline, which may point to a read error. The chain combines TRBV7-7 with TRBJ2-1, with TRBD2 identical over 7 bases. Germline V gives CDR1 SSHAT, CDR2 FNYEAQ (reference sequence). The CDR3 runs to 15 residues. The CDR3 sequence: CASSLQLGGGNEQFF. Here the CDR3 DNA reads TGTGCTAGCAGCTTACAGCTTGGGGGAGGGAATGAGCAGTTCTTC.

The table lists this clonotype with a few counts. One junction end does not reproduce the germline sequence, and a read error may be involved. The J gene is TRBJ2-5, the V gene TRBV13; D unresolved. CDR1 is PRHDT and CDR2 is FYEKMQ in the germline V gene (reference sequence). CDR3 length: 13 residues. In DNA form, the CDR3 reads TGTGCCTGCAGCTTAGGTGCCCGGTCCACCCAGTACTTC. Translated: CACSLGARSTQYF.

CDR3 nucleotides: TGCGCCAGCAGCAGGACAACCAGCACAGATACGCAGTATTTT. This sequence encodes CASSRTTSTDTQYF. The V gene is TRBV5-1, the J gene TRBJ2-3, with D perhaps matching TRBD1 (5 bases). Germline V gene data show CDR1 as SGHRS and CDR2 as YFSETQ. This CDR3 contains 14 residues. Trimming stripped 4 bases from V and 0 bases from J, with 9 bases between.

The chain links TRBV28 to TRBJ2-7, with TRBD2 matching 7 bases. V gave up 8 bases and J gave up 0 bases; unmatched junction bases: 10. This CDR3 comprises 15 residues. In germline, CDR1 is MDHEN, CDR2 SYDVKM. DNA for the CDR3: TGTGCCAGCGGGGGACTACCGGTGGGCTCCTACGAGCAGTACTTC. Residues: CASGGLPVGSYEQYF.

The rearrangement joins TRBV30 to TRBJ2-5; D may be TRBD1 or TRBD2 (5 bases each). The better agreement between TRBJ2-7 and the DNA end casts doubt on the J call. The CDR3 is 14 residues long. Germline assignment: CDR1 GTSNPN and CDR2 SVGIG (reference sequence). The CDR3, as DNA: TGTGCCTGGAGTGTACTTGGGGGTATTTACGAGCAGTACTTC. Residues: CAWSVLGGIYEQYF.

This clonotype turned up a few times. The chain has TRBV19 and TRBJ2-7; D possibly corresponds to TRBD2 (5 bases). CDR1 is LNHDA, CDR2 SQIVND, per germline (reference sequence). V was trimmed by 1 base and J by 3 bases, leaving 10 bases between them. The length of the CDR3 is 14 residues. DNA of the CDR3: TGTGCCAGTAGTATAGTTGGACTGAACTACGAGCAGTACTTC. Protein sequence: CASSIVGLNYEQYF.

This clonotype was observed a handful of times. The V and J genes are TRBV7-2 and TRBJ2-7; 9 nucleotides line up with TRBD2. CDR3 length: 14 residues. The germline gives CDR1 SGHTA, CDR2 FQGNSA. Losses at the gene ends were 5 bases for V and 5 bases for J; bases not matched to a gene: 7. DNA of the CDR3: TGTGCCAGCAGCCGAGGACTAGCGCCCGACGAGCAGTACTTC. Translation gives CASSRGLAPDEQYF. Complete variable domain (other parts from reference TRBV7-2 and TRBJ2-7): GAGVSQSPSNKVTEKGKDVELRCDPISGHTALYWYRQSLGQGLEFLIYFQGNSAPDKSGLPSDRFSAERTGGSVSTLTIQRTQQEDSAVYLCASSRGLAPDEQYFGPGTRLTVT.

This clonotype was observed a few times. This CDR3 is CASSSFGQVTDTQYF. Here the CDR3 DNA reads TGTGCCAGCAGTTCCTTTGGACAGGTCACAGATACGCAGTATTTT. The chain recombines TRBV28 with TRBJ2-3, with 7 positions matching TRBD1. Looked up from germline, CDR1 is MDHEN and CDR2 is SYDVKM. The length of the CDR3 is 15 residues. Trimming removed 4 bases from V and 2 bases from J; junction bases left unmatched: 6.